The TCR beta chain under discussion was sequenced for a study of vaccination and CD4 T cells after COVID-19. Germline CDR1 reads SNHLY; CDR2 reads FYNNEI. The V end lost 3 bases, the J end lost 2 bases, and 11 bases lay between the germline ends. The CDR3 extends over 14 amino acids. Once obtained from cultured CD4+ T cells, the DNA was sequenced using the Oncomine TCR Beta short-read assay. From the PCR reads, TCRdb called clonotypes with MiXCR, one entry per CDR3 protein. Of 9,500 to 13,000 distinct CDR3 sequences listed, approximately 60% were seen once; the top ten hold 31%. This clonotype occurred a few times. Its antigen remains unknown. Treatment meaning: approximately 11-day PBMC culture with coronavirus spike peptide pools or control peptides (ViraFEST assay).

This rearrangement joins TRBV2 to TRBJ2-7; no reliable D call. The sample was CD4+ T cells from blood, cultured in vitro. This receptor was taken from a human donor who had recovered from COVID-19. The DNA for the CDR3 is TGTGCCAGCAGTGACTGGACGGAGCCCTACGAGCAGTACTTC. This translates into CASSDWTEPYEQYF.